This T cell receptor beta chain derives from a study of shared T cell receptors in the human thymus. Only in-frame clones appear in the TCRdb table, and some are missing; sequencing was by immunoSEQ multiplex PCR. The table has just under 550,000 clones, approximately 80% seen once; the top ten hold less than 0.015%. The CDR3 has 16 amino acids. V dropped 8 bases and J dropped 3 bases, with 19 bases sitting between them. CDR1 MNHNY and CDR2 SVGAGI come from the germline V gene (reference sequence). These same records also appear under a second study, on human thymus T cells.

Sequences were obtained from thymocytes. V usage is TRBV6-6 and J usage is TRBJ1-4; no reliable D call. The receptor comes from a boy under two years old with a congenital heart defect. Here the CDR3 reads CASRSSGMQSNEKLFF. The CDR3 region has the DNA TGTGCCAGCCGATCCTCAGGCATGCAATCTAATGAAAAACTGTTTTTT.